This TCR beta chain was recorded in a study of blood T cells in healthy people across ages. Study-level results: Any conclusive comparison of naive versus antigen-experienced cells was prevented by using unsorted PBMCs. Naive CD4+ cells and diversity were both higher in long-lived donors than in aged donors.

A second PCR of 7 to 11 cycles used a sample-barcoded 5' primer and a J-beta primer mix. TCRdb re-derived calls from the 5' RACE reads in MiXCR, one entry per CDR3 protein. The repertoire holds some 710,000 distinct CDR3 sequences, with around 50% as singletons. This clonotype showed up just a few times. Its antigen is still unknown. Germline-derived CDR1 and CDR2 are MNHEY and SMNVEV (reference sequence). With 8 bases removed from V and 1 base from J, the gap between germline ends came to 11 bases. The CDR3 has 13 amino acids. With each sample, at least 5 micrograms of total RNA were extracted. The chain joins TRBV27 to TRBJ1-1, with D uncertain. Specimen: blood. This sequence was found in a man older than 75 in good health. DNA of the CDR3: TGTGCCAGCGGGTACAACGGGAACACTGAAGCTTTCTTT. It encodes CASGYNGNTEAFF.